Here is one T cell receptor (beta chain) with its context. With 2 bases removed from V and 3 bases from J, the gap between germline ends came to 10 bases. The CDR3 is 15 amino acids. Germline CDR1 is MDHEN and CDR2 is SYDVKM. This entry is derived from a study of cytomegalovirus exposure and HLA in healthy donors. The PCR had 60 Vbeta and 13 Jbeta primers. Sequenced by immunoSEQ multiplex PCR; TCRdb stores in-frame clones only, minus some. The sample holds about 120,000 clones, over 60% seen once. The origin of this receptor is a woman under 40 in good health and CMV-seropositive. The sample comprised PBMCs. The chain carries TRBV28 and TRBJ1-4, with D tentatively TRBD1 (5 bases). CDR3 DNA sequence: TGTGCCAGCAGTTTAGGCAGGGTAGCTAATGAAAAACTGTTTTTT. Its protein is CASSLGRVANEKLFF.